This TCR beta chain derives from a study of T cells in Graves' hyperthyroidism and ophthalmopathy. In the study overall: At the time of initial diagnosis and before any treatment, peripheral blood was collected.

V was clipped by 7 bases and J by 8 bases; unmatched bases: 10. The germline CDR1 and CDR2 sequences are SQVTM and ANQGSEA. The CDR3 consists of 13 residues. Authors of the study amplified TCR beta CDR3 regions from RNA transcripts. The HTBI primer set served for first-round RT-PCR of the TCR CDR3. TCRdb analysed the multiplex PCR reads with MiXCR anew, one entry per CDR3 protein. This sample has around 800,000 distinct CDR3 sequences, with over 35% found just once. There are many counts of this clonotype. Sequencing was performed on blood. The rearrangement uses TRBV29-1 and TRBJ1-4; the match to TRBD1 covers 7 bases. The clonotype was recovered from a man between 18 and 35 years old with Graves' hyperthyroidism. The CDR3 DNA is TGCAGCGCCATCAGGGGGAATGCCGAAAAACTGTTTTTT. Its protein is CSAIRGNAEKLFF.